This TCR beta chain is drawn from a study of beta chain features in type 1 diabetes. All of the isolated RNA was reverse transcribed, so expressed TCRB transcripts were sequenced. Repertoires were generated with immunoSEQ multiplex PCR, while TCRdb's copy carries only in-frame clones and drops some. The table shows roughly 50,000 clones, with 52% occurring only once. Broader study findings: Within the patient group, naive, central memory and Treg TCRB repertoires appeared more similar to each other than within healthy donors. Shortening that was moderate but significant affected the TCRB CDR3s of Type 1 diabetes patients in all four CD4+ subsets.

Details on this clone: Its antigen is unknown.

The CDR3 extends over 12 amino acids. V lost 10 bases and J 5 bases, leaving 14 bases between the germline ends. Germline V gene lookup returns CDR1 ENHRY and CDR2 SYGVKD. The sample was Tregs from blood. The rearrangement joins TRBV10-3 to TRBJ1-1; unclear D gene. This clonotype was sampled from a middle-aged woman with type 1 diabetes. The CDR3: CATNPGRTEAFF. The CDR3 bases are TGTGCCACCAATCCGGGGAGGACTGAAGCTTTCTTT.